A selection of T cell receptor beta chains follows, all from one sample in a study of blood T cells in healthy people across ages. In TCRdb, the 5' RACE reads were re-called with MiXCR into one record per CDR3 protein. The sample holds over 600,000 distinct CDR3 sequences, around 50% seen once. The sample was blood. The receptors here all came from an elderly man in good health. CDR3s include the opening cysteine and the closing phenylalanine or tryptophan. Fields, in order: clone size, J gene, V gene, D gene, CDR3 DNA, CDR3 protein. D genes are given only for firm matches. Clone size is given for some rows only: seen once, a few or many times, or a class if the clone is expanded.

>once|TRBJ2-1|TRBV6-1|TRBD2
TGTGCCATCTCGGCGGGAGGGTCCGGAGGGGAGCAGTTCTTC
CAISAGGSGGEQFF
>-|TRBJ2-5|TRBV5-1|TRBD1
TGCGCCAGCAGCACATCCGGGACAGGGGCCGGAGAGACCCAGTACTTC
CASSTSGTGAGETQYF
>-|TRBJ2-7|TRBV28|TRBD1
TGTGCCAGCAGCCGTCTGCGCAGACAGGGGGCCCACGAGCAGTACTTC
CASSRLRRQGAHEQYF
>once|TRBJ2-4|TRBV5-1|-
TGCGCCAGCAGCTTGGCCGTGCAACCCGGGACCGACGGTCTCCAATTAGCCAAAAACATTCAGTACTTC
CASSLAVQPGTDGLQLAKNIQYF
>-|TRBJ2-3|TRBV21-1|-
TGTGCCAGCAGCAAAGAACCCCGAAGGGCCACAGATACGCAGTATTTT
CASSKEPRRATDTQYF
>-|TRBJ2-7|TRBV4-2|TRBD2
TGTGCCAGCAGCCAAGGCCCGGGACTAGCGGGGAAATACGAGCAGTACTTC
CASSQGPGLAGKYEQYF
>-|TRBJ2-5|TRBV15|-
TGTGCCACCAGGGGGTTTTGTGGACGGGGAAGGGTTCCCCACAGGTACTTC
CATRGFCGRGRVPHRYF
>-|TRBJ2-7|TRBV28|-
TGTGCCAGCAGTTGGAGGGAGGAGCAGTACTTC
CASSWREEQYF
>-|TRBJ2-1|TRBV6-1|TRBD1
TGTGCCAGCAGGGGACAGCGAAGCTTTAACAATGAGCAGTTCTTC
CASRGQRSFNNEQFF
>many|TRBJ2-5|TRBV29-1|TRBD1
TGCAGCGCCGCCCGGACAGGGGACCCTGAGACCCAGTACTTC
CSAARTGDPETQYF
>-|TRBJ2-4|TRBV10-3|TRBD1
TGTGCCATCAGTGAATCCCCGGGACAGAAAAACATTCAGTACTTC
CAISESPGQKNIQYF
>-|TRBJ2-7|TRBV5-1|TRBD2
TGCGCCAGCAGCCCGAGAGCGGGAGGGCCTTTCTACGAGCAGTACTTC
CASSPRAGGPFYEQYF
>-|TRBJ2-4|TRBV5-4|TRBD2
TGTGCCAGCAGCTCCGCCGGGGGGTCCGGCATTCAGTACTTC
CASSSAGGSGIQYF
>-|TRBJ2-7|TRBV29-1|-
TGCAGCGTTAGTCACAGCCTGTCCTACGAGCAGTACTTC
CSVSHSLSYEQYF
>-|TRBJ2-2|TRBV9|-
TGTGCCAGCAGCGACCCAATCGGGGTCACCACCGGGGAGCTGTTTTTT
CASSDPIGVTTGELFF
>few|TRBJ2-7|TRBV27|-
TGTGCCAGCAGTTTTGTGCGCGGGTCCTACGAGCAGTACTTC
CASSFVRGSYEQYF